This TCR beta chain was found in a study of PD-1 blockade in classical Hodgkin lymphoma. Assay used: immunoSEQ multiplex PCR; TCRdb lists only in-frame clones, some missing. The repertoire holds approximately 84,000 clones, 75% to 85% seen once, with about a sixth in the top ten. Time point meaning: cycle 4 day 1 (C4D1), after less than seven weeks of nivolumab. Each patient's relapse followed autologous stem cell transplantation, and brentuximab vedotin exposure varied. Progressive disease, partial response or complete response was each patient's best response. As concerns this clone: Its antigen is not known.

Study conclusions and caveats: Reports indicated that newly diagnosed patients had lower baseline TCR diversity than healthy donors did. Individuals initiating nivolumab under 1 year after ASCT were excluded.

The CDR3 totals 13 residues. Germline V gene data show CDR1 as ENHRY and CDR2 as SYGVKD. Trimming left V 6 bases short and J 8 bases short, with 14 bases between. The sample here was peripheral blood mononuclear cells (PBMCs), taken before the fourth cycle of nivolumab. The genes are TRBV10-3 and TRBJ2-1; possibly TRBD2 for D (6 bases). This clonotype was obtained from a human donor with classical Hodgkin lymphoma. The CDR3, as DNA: TGTGCCATCAGGTCGGGAGTACGCGATGAGCAGTTCTTC. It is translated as CAIRSGVRDEQFF.